This T cell receptor beta chain was recovered during a study of vaccination effects on CD4 cells after COVID-19. The overall study: Sample provision by two convalescent patients occurred 16 days and one week before vaccination.

Antigen-specific CD4+ T cells were expanded (with viral peptide pools) by the ViraFEST assay ahead of sequencing. Subsequent to 10 days of culture, CD4+ T cells were isolated. According to PCR results, the person was infected with SARS-CoV-2 between March and December 2020. This clone was picked up one time. What it binds is unknown. Sequencing used immunoSEQ multiplex PCR; TCRdb keeps in-frame clones, though not all of them. The table shows around 40,000 clones, with around 73% occurring only once. The specimen was CD4+ T cells from PBMCs cultured with a peptide pool, collected before COVID-19 vaccination. The sequence was collected from a human donor who had a prior SARS-CoV-2 infection.

The CDR3 sequence: CASSGTGRAFF. CDR3 DNA sequence: TGCGCCAGCAGCGGTACAGGGCGGGCTTTCTTT. The J gene is TRBJ1-1, the V gene TRBV5-1; TRBD1 might be the D (6 bases). Per the germline V gene, CDR1 is SGHRS and CDR2 is YFSETQ. CDR3 length: 11 residues. V lost 4 bases to trimming and J lost 11 bases, with 12 bases between them.